The 20 T cell receptor beta chains listed next were all sequenced from one sample in a study of regulatory and conventional T cells in breast cancer. TCRdb itself ran the PCR reads through MiXCR, one entry per CDR3 protein. The sample has fewer than 20,000 distinct CDR3 sequences; 32% are singletons. The sample consisted of conventional T cells from blood. The receptors derive from a female donor in good health.

This rearrangement joins TRBV10-3 to TRBJ2-5; maybe TRBD2 (6 bases). CDR3 length equals 15 residues. Trimming removed 3 bases from V and 4 bases from J, with 15 bases in between. Germline V gene sequence: CDR1 ENHRY, CDR2 SYGVKD. In nucleotides, the CDR3 is TGTGCCATCAGTGACGGTCAGGGAGGAGGAGAGACCCAGTACTTC. Amino acid sequence: CAISDGQGGGETQYF.

This clonotype qualifies as medium-sized. The chain carries TRBV29-1 and TRBJ2-2; 8 positions agree with TRBD2. Germline values: CDR1 SQVTM, CDR2 ANQGSEA. The CDR3 is 13 amino acids. Trimming cost V 3 bases and J 7 bases; bases outside gene matches: 4. CDR3 region: CSVDRGGGGELFF. CDR3 coding DNA: TGCAGCGTTGATCGGGGGGGCGGCGGGGAGCTGTTTTTT.

Turning to this clonotype: A much larger clonotype is one base distant, so this may be a read error. V and J are TRBV7-6 and TRBJ2-5, with D possibly matching TRBD1 (6 bases). CDR1 is SGHVS and CDR2 is FNYEAQ in the germline V gene. The CDR3 loop spans 14 amino acids. This CDR3 reads CASILAIRGETQYF. CDR3 in DNA: TGTGCCAGCATCTTAGCGATCAGGGGAGAGACCCAGTACTTC. The variable domain in full, completed from reference TRBV7-6 and TRBJ2-5, reads GAGVSQSPRYKVTKRGQDVALRCDPISGHVSLYWYRQALGQGPEFLTYFNYEAQQDKSGLPNDRFSAERPEGSISTLTIQRTEQRDSAMYRCASILAIRGETQYFGPGTRLLVL.

The table lists this clonotype with a few counts. The chain carries TRBV6-2 or TRBV6-3 and TRBJ1-2; 8 bases align to TRBD1. V trimming: 6 bases; J trimming: 7 bases; junction bases outside the gene matches: 10. Germline values: CDR1 MNHEY, CDR2 SVGEGT. The CDR3 loop spans 14 amino acids. CDR3 residues: CASRTLDRVAGYTF. For the CDR3, the DNA is TGTGCCAGCAGGACACTGGACAGGGTGGCTGGCTACACCTTC.

This clonotype was detected once. The chain carries TRBV12-3 or TRBV12-4 and TRBJ2-5; no reliable D call. V dropped 3 bases and J dropped 6 bases, with 8 bases sitting between them. The CDR3 is 12 residues long. As DNA, the CDR3 is TGTGCCAGCAGTTTCACTGGACAGACCCAGTACTTC. Its translation is CASSFTGQTQYF.

V and J are TRBV5-1 and TRBJ2-1, with TRBD2 matching 7 bases. Looked up from germline, CDR1 is SGHRS and CDR2 is YFSETQ. This CDR3 has 15 residues. J gave up 6 bases and V 1 base, and 7 bases lay outside the gene matches. The CDR3 bases are TGCGCCAGCAGCTTGCCGGTACTAGCGAGCAATGAGCAGTTCTTC. Its protein is CASSLPVLASNEQFF.

As for this clonotype: It may be a read error: a sequence one base away is much more abundant. This chain uses TRBV3-1 with TRBJ2-1; 7 nucleotides align to TRBD2. CDR1 and CDR2 (germline): LGHDT, YNNKEL (reference sequence). This CDR3 has 15 residues. Trimming removed 2 bases from V and 8 bases from J; junction bases left unmatched: 9. CDR3 amino acids: CASSQPGTNYDEQFF. CDR3 nucleotide sequence: TGTGCCAGCAGCCAACCCGGGACTAATTACGATGAGCAGTTCTTC.

This clonotype was counted between two and nine times. A read error is likely, as this CDR3 ends without the conserved phenylalanine or tryptophan. The chain recombines TRBV29-1 with TRBJ1-1, with 11 bases identical to TRBD1. After removal of 7 bases from V and 1 base from J, the junction contained 14 bases not matched to a gene. The CDR3 runs 17 residues. The germline V gene encodes CDR1 SQVTM and CDR2 ANQGSEA. Here the CDR3 reads CSARPGQGGLKNTEAFL. In DNA, the CDR3 is TGCAGCGCGAGACCGGGACAGGGGGGATTGAAGAACACTGAAGCTTTCCTT.

The chain is built from TRBV5-1 and TRBJ1-1, with D maybe TRBD1 (5 bases). Trimming left V 5 bases short and J 2 bases short, with 16 bases between. This CDR3 has 15 amino acids. The germline V gene has CDR1 SGHRS and CDR2 YFSETQ. The CDR3 spells CASRSQGDVNTEAFF. The CDR3 nucleotides are TGCGCCAGCAGAAGTCAGGGTGATGTTAACACTGAAGCTTTCTTT.

This clonotype was detected once. This sequence may be a read error, since a much larger clone differs from it by one base. The chain recombines TRBV6-1 with TRBJ2-1; D is undetermined. The CDR3 has 11 amino acids. Germline loops: CDR1 MNHNS, CDR2 SASEGT. The CDR3 sequence: CASNEYNEQFF. The CDR3 nucleotides read TGTGCCAGCAATGAATACAATGAGCAGTTCTTC.

Relative to its sample, this clonotype is medium-sized. For the CDR3, the DNA is TGTGCCAGCAGCCCAGACAGTAACTATGGCTACACCTTC. This sequence encodes CASSPDSNYGYTF. The chain couples TRBV7-6 to TRBJ1-2; the D gene is possibly TRBD1 (5 bases). V lost 5 bases and J lost 1, with 8 bases in between. CDR1 is SGHVS and CDR2 is FNYEAQ in the germline V gene. This CDR3 comprises 13 residues.

The chain couples TRBV7-2 to TRBJ2-3; 13 nucleotides agree with TRBD2. The CDR3 spans 16 residues. J gave up 1 base and V 4 bases, and 2 bases lay outside the gene matches. Germline CDR1 reads SGHTA; CDR2 reads FQGNSA. The DNA of the CDR3 is TGTGCCAGCAGCTCAGGACTAGCGGGGGGCACAGATACGCAGTATTTT. This encodes CASSSGLAGGTDTQYF.

This rearrangement joins TRBV9 to TRBJ2-7; unclear D gene. Per the germline V gene, CDR1 is SGDLS and CDR2 is YYNGEE. There are 16 residues in the CDR3. The germline V and J ends were trimmed by 1 base and 0 bases, with 14 bases remaining between them. CDR3 region: CASSVSPDFSSYEQYF. The DNA of the CDR3 is TGTGCCAGCAGCGTATCCCCAGACTTTTCCTCCTACGAGCAGTACTTC.

This chain uses TRBV18 with TRBJ2-3, with D perhaps given as TRBD1 or TRBD2 (5 bases each). The V gene lost 4 bases and the J gene lost 1 base, with 15 bases spanning the gap. The CDR3 contains 16 residues. CDR1 KGHSH and CDR2 LQKENI come from the germline V gene. The CDR3 loop is CASSHFGRDGTDTQYF. The CDR3 DNA follows: TGTGCCAGCTCACACTTCGGCCGGGACGGCACAGATACGCAGTATTTT.

This clonotype ranks as medium-sized. This chain joins TRBV28 and TRBJ1-5; 8 bases match TRBD1. Germline CDR1 is MDHEN and CDR2 is SYDVKM. V lost 5 bases, J lost 7 bases, and 7 bases stayed unmatched. This CDR3 has 14 residues. CDR3 amino acids: CASSPDRGEQPQHF. CDR3 nucleotide sequence: TGTGCCAGCAGTCCCGACAGGGGCGAACAGCCCCAGCATTTT.

This clonotype has a count of ten or more. J is TRBJ2-1 and V is TRBV5-1; D tentatively fits TRBD1 or TRBD2 (5 bases each). The germline V gene has CDR1 SGHRS and CDR2 YFSETQ. The CDR3 totals 14 residues. The ends were cut back, 1 base at V and 3 bases at J, with 8 bases in the middle. The CDR3 DNA follows: TGCGCCAGCAGCTTGTCAGGGAGCTACAATGAGCAGTTCTTC. Translated, it gives CASSLSGSYNEQFF.

DNA for the CDR3: TGTGCCATCAGTAACACGGGTGCCGGGGAGCTGTTTTTT. Translation: CAISNTGAGELFF. The chain carries TRBV10-3 and TRBJ2-2; D not resolved. Per germline, CDR1 ENHRY and CDR2 SYGVKD. Trimming removed 5 bases at V and 6 bases at J, with 10 bases between. There are 13 residues in the CDR3.

This sequence joins TRBV11-3 and TRBJ2-1, with 11 bases fitting TRBD2. The junction had 12 bases not matched to a gene; V was cut back by 5 bases and J by 12 bases. Looked up from germline, CDR1 is SGHNT and CDR2 is YENEEA. This CDR3 spans 15 amino acids. CDR3 DNA sequence: TGTGCCAGCAGCCCCCCGGCTAGCGGGGGGACTGTGCAGTTCTTC. It encodes CASSPPASGGTVQFF.

V usage is TRBV15 and J usage is TRBJ2-5; 10 bases fit TRBD2. Germline lookup yields CDR1 LNHNV and CDR2 YYDKDF (reference sequence). V shed 1 base and J 5 bases; nucleotides not matched to a gene: 10. The CDR3 contains 17 residues. CDR3 residues: CATSRGLAGERGETQYF. CDR3 DNA sequence: TGTGCCACCAGCAGAGGGCTAGCGGGAGAGCGTGGGGAGACCCAGTACTTC. The full variable domain, completed using reference TRBV15 and TRBJ2-5, is DAMVIQNPRYQVTQFGKPVTLSCSQTLNHNVMYWYQQKSSQAPKLLFHYYDKDFNNEADTPDNFQSRRPNTSFCFLDIRSPGLGDTAMYLCATSRGLAGERGETQYFGPGTRLLVL.

This clonotype ranks as medium-sized. This CDR3 is CASSLGGQTEAFF. CDR3 nucleotides: TGTGCCAGCAGTTTAGGGGGGCAGACTGAAGCTTTCTTT. The gene calls are TRBV12-3 or TRBV12-4 and TRBJ1-1; D might be TRBD1 (6 bases). This CDR3 has 13 amino acids. The V and J ends lost 1 base and 5 bases respectively, with 8 bases between them.